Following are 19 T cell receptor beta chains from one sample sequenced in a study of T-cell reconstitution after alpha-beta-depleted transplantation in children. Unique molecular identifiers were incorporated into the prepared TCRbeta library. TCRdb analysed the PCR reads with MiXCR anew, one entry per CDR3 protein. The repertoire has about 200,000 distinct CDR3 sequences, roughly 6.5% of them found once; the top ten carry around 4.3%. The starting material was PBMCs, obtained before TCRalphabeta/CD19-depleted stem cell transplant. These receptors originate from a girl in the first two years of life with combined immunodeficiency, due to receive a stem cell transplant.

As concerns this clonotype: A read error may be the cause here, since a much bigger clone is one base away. CDR3 nucleotides: TGCGCCAGCAGCCAAGGGACAGGAGTCACCGGGGAGCCGTTTTTT. This encodes CASSQGTGVTGEPFF. V and J are TRBV4-3 and TRBJ2-2; TRBD1 matches at 7 bases. Per the germline V gene, CDR1 is LGHNA and CDR2 is YSLEER. This CDR3 has 15 residues.

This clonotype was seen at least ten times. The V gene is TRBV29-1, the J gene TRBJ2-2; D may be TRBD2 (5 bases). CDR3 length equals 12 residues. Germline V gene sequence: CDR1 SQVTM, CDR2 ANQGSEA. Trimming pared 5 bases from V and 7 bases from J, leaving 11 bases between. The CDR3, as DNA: TGCAGCGTTAATGGTCGGGGCGGGGAGCTGTTTTTT. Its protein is CSVNGRGGELFF.

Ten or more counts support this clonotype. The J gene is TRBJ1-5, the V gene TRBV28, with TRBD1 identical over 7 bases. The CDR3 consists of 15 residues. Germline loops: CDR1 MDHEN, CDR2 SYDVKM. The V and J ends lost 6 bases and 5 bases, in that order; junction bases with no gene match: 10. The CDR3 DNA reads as TGTGCCAGCAGCCCAAGACAGGGAGGCGATCAGCCCCAGCATTTT. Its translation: CASSPRQGGDQPQHF.

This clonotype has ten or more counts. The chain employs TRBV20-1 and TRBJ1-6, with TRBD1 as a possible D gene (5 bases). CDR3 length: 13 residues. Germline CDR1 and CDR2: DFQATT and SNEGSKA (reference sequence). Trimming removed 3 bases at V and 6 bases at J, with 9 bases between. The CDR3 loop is CSARRQGNSPLHF. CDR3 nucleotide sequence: TGCAGTGCTAGGAGGCAGGGTAATTCACCCCTCCACTTT.

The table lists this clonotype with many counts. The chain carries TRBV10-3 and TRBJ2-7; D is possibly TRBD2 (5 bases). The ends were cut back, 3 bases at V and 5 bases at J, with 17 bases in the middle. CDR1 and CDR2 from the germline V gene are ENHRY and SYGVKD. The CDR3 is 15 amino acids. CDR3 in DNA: TGTGCCATCAGTGACCCCGGGTCTGGGAGCGACGAGCAGTACTTC. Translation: CAISDPGSGSDEQYF.

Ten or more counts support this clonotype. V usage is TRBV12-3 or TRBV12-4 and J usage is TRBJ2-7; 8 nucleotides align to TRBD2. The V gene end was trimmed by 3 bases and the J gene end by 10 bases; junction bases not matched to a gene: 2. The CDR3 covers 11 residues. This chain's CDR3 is CASSFGGAQYF. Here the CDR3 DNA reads TGTGCCAGCAGTTTCGGGGGGGCCCAGTACTTC.

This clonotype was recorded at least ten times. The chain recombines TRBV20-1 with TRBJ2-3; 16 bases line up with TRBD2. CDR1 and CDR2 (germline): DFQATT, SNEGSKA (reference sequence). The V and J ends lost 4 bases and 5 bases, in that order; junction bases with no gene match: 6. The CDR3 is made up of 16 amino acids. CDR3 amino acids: CSAISGTSGGEDTQYF. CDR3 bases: TGCAGTGCTATCTCCGGGACTAGCGGGGGGGAAGATACGCAGTATTTT.

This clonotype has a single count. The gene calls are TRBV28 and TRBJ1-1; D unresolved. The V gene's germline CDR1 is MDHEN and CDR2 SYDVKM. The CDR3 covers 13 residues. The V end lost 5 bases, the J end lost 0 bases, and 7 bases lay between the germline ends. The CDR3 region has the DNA TGTGCCAGCAGTATGCATATGAACACTGAAGCTTTCTTT. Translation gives CASSMHMNTEAFF.

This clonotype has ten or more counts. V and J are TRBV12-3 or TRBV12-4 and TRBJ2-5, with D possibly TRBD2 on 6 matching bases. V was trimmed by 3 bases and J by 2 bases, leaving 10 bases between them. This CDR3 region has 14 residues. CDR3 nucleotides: TGTGCCAGCAGTTTTAGCGGAGAGCAAGAGACCCAGTACTTC. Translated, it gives CASSFSGEQETQYF.

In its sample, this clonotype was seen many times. This CDR3 is CSATGTSDGEQYF. In nucleotides, the CDR3 is TGCAGTGCTACCGGGACTAGCGACGGCGAGCAGTACTTC. The chain couples TRBV20-1 to TRBJ2-7; TRBD2 matches at 10 bases. Trimming removed 4 bases from V and 6 bases from J; junction bases left unmatched: 6. The CDR3 contains 13 residues. CDR1 is DFQATT and CDR2 is SNEGSKA in the germline V gene (reference sequence).

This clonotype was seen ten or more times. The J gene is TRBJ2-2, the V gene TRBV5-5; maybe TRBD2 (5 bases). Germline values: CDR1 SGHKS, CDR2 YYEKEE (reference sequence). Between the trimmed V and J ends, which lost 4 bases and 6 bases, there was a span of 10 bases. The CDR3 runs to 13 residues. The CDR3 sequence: CASSPPGSGELFF. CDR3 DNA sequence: TGTGCCAGCAGCCCCCCGGGGTCCGGGGAGCTGTTTTTT.

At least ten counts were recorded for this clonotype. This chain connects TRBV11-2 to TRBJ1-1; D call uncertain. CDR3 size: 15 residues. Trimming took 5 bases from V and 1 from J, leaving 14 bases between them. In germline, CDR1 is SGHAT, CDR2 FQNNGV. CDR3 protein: CASSLQFHPNTEAFF. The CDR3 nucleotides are TGTGCCAGCAGCCTTCAGTTCCATCCGAACACTGAAGCTTTCTTT.

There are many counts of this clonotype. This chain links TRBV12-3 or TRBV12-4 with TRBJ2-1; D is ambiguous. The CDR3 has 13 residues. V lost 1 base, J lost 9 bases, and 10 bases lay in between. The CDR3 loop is CASSLVRQIEQFF. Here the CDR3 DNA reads TGTGCCAGCAGTTTAGTTAGGCAGATTGAGCAGTTCTTC.

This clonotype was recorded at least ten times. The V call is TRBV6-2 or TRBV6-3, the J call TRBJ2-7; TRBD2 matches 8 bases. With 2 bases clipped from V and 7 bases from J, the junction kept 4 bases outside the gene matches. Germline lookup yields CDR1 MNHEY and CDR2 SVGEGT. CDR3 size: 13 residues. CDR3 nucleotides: TGTGCCAGCAGTTACAGCGGGGGATTAGAGCAGTACTTC. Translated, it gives CASSYSGGLEQYF.

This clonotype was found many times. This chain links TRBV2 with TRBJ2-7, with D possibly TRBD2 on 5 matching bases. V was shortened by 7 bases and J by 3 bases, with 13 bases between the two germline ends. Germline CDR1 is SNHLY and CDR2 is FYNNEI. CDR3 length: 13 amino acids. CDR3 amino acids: CASTGRPDYEQYF. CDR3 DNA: TGTGCCAGCACTGGGAGACCAGACTACGAGCAGTACTTC.

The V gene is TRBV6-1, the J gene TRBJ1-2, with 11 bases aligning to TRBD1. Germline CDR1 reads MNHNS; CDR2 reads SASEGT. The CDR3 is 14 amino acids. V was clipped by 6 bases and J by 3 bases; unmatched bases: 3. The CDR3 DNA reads TGTGCCAGCAGACCGGGACAGGGGGACTATGGCTACACCTTC. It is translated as CASRPGQGDYGYTF.

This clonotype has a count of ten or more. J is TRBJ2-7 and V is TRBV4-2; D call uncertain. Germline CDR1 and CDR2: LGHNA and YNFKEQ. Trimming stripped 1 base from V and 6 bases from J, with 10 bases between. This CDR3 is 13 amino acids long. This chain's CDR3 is CASSQVEVGEQYF. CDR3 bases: TGTGCCAGCAGCCAAGTTGAAGTGGGCGAGCAGTACTTC.

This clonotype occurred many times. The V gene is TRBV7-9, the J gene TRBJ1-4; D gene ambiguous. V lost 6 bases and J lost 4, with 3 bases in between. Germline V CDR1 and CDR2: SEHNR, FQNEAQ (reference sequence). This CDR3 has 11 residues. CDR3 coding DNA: TGTGCCAGCAGTTATAATGAAAAACTGTTTTTT. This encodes CASSYNEKLFF.

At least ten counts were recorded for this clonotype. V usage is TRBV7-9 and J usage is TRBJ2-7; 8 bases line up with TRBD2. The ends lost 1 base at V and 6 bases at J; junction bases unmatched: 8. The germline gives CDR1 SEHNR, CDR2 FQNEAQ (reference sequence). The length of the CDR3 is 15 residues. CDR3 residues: CASSLGPAGVTEQYF. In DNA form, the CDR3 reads TGTGCCAGCAGCTTAGGCCCAGCGGGAGTCACCGAGCAGTACTTC.